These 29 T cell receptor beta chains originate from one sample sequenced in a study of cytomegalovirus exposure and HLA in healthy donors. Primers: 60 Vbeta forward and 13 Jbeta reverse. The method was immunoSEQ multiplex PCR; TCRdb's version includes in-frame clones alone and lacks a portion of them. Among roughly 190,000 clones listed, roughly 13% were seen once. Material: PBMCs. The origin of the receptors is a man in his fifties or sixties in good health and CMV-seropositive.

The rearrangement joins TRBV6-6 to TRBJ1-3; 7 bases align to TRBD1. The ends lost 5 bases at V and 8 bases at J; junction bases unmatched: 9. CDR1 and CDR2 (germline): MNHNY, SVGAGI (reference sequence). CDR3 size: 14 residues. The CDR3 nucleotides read TGTGCCAGCAGTCTGACAGGGTCTAGTGACACCATATATTTT. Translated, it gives CASSLTGSSDTIYF.

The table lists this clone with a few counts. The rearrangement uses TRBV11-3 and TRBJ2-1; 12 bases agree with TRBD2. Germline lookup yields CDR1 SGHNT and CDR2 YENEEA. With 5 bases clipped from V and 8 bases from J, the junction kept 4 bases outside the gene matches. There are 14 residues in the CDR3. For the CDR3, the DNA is TGTGCCAGCAGCCTCAGACTAGCGGGGGATGAGCAGTTCTTC. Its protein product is CASSLRLAGDEQFF.

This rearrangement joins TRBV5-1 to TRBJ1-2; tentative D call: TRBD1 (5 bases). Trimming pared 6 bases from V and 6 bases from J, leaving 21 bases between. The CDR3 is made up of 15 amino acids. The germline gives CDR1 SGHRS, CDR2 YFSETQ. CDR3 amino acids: CASTSRQTPDDGYTF. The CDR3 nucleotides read TGCGCCAGCACCTCGAGACAGACCCCCGACGATGGCTACACCTTC. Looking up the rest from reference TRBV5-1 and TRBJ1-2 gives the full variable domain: KAGVTQTPRYLIKTRGQQVTLSCSPISGHRSVSWYQQTPGQGLQFLFEYFSETQRNKGNFPGRFSGRQFSNSRSEMNVSTLELGDSALYLCASTSRQTPDDGYTFGSGTRLTVV.

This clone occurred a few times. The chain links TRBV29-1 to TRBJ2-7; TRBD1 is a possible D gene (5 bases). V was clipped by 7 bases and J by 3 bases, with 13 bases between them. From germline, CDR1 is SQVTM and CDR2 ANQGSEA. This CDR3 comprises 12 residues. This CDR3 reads CSAVIQGYEQYV. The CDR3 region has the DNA TGCAGCGCCGTTATTCAGGGCTACGAGCAGTACGTC.

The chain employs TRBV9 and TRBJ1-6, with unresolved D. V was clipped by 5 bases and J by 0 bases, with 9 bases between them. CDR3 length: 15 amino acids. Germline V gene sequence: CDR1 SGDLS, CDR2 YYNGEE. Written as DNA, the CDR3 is TGTGCCAGCAGATCTGAGAGCTCCTATAATTCACCCCTCCACTTT. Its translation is CASRSESSYNSPLHF. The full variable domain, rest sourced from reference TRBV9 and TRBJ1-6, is DSGVTQTPKHLITATGQRVTLRCSPRSGDLSVYWYQQSLDQGLQFLIQYYNGEERAKGNILERFSAQQFPDLHSELNLSSLELGDSALYFCASRSESSYNSPLHFGNGTRLTVT.

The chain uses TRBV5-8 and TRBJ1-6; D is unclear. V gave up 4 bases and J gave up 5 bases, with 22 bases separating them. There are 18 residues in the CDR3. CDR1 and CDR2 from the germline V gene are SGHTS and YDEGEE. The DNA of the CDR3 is TGTGCCAGCAGCCCGATTCTAAGAAGCTACAGAGATAATTCACCCCTCCACTTT. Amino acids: CASSPILRSYRDNSPLHF. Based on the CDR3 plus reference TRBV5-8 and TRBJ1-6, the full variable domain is EAGVTQSPTHLIKTRGQQATLRCSPISGHTSVYWYQQALGLGLQFLLWYDEGEERNRGNFPPRFSGRQFPNYSSELNVNALELEDSALYLCASSPILRSYRDNSPLHFGNGTRLTVT.

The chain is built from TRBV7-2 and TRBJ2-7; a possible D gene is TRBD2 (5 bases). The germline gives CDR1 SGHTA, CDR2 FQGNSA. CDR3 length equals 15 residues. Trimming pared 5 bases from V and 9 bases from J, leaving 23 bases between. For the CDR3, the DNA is TGTGCCAGCAGCGCGTGGGAGAATAATACGAGGTCGCAGTACTTC. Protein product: CASSAWENNTRSQYF.

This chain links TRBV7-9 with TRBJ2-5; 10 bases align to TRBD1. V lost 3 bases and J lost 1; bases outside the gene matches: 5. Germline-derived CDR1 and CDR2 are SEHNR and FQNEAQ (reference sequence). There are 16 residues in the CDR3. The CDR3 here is CASSFGQGVVQETQYF. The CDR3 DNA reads TGTGCCAGCAGCTTCGGACAGGGGGTCGTCCAAGAGACCCAGTACTTC. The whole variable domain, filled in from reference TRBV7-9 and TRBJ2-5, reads DTGVSQNPRHKITKRGQNVTFRCDPISEHNRLYWYRQTLGQGPEFLTYFQNEAQLEKSRLLSDRFSAERPKGSFSTLEIQRTEQGDSAMYLCASSFGQGVVQETQYFGPGTRLLVL.

The CDR3 here is CSGGQGAVVNEQFF. CDR3 nucleotide sequence: TGCAGCGGTGGACAGGGGGCGGTGGTCAATGAGCAGTTCTTC. The chain couples TRBV29-1 to TRBJ2-1; 11 bases match TRBD1. The trim removed 7 bases at V and 6 bases at J, leaving 8 bases unmatched. Germline-derived CDR1 and CDR2 are SQVTM and ANQGSEA. The CDR3 has 14 residues.

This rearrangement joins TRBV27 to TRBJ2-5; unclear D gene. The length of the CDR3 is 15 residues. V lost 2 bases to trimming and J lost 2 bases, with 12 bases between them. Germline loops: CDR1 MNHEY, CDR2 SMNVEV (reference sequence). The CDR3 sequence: CASSLLGPGQETQYF. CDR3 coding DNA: TGTGCCAGCAGTTTACTTGGGCCAGGTCAAGAGACCCAGTACTTC.

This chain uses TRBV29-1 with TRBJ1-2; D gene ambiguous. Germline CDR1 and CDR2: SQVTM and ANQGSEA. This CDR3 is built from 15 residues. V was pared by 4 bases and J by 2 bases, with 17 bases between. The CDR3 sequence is CSVGAKPKVNYGYTF. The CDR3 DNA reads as TGCAGCGTTGGGGCTAAACCAAAAGTCAACTATGGCTACACCTTC.

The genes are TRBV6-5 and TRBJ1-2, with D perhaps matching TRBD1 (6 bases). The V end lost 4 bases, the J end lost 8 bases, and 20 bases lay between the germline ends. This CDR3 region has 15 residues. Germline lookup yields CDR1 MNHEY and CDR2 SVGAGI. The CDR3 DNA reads TGTGCCAGCAGTTGGCCCCAAGACAGGTTGAGGGGCTACACCTTC. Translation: CASSWPQDRLRGYTF.

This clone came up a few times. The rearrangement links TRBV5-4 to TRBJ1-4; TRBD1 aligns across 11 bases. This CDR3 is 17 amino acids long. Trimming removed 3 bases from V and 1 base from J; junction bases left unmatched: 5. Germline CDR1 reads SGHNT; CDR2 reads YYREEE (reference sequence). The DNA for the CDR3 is TGTGCCAGCAGCTCCCGGACAGGGGGCTTAACTAATGAAAAACTGTTTTTT. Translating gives CASSSRTGGLTNEKLFF.

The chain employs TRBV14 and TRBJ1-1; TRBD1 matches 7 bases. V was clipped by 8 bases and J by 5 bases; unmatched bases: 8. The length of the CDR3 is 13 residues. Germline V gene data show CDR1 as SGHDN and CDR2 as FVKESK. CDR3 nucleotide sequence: TGTGCCAGCTCTCCAGGGGGGTGGACTGAAGCTTTCTTT. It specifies CASSPGGWTEAFF.

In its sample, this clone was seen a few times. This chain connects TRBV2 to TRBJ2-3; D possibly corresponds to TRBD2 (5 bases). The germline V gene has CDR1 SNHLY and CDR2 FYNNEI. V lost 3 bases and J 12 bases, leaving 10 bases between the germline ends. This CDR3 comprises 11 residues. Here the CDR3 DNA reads TGTGCCAGCAGTGAGGTGAGGGATCAGTATTTT. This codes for CASSEVRDQYF. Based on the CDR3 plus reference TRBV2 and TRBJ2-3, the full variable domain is EPEVTQTPSHQVTQMGQEVILRCVPISNHLYFYWYRQILGQKVEFLVSFYNNEISEKSEIFDDQFSVERPDGSNFTLKIRSTKLEDSAMYFCASSEVRDQYFGPGTRLTVL.

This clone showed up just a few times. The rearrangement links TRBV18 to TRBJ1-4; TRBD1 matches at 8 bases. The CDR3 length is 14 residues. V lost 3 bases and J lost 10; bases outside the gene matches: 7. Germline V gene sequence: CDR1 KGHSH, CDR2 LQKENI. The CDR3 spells CASSPGQAPGKLFF. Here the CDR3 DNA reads TGTGCCAGCTCACCGGGACAGGCCCCGGGAAAACTGTTTTTT.

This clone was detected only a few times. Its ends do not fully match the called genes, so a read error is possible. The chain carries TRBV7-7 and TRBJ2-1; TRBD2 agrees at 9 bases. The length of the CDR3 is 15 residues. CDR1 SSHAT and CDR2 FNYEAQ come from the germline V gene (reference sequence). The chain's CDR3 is CASSQGLAGHNEQFF. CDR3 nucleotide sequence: TGTGCTAGCAGTCAGGGACTAGCCGGGCACAATGAGCAGTTCTTC.

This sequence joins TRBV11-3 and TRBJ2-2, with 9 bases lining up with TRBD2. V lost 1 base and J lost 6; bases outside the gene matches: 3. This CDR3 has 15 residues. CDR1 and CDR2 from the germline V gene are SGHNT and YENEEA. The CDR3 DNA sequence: TGTGCCAGCAGCTTAGTGACTAGCGGCGCCGGGGAGCTGTTTTTT. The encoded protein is CASSLVTSGAGELFF.

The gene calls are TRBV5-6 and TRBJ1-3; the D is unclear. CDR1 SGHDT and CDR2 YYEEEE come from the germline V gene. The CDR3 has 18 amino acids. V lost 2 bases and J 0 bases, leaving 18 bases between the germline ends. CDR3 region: CASSFDPAQAYSGNTIYF. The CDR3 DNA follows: TGTGCCAGCAGCTTCGATCCCGCGCAGGCATACTCTGGAAACACCATATATTTT. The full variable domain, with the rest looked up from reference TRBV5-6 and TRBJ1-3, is DAGVTQSPTHLIKTRGQQVTLRCSPKSGHDTVSWYQQALGQGPQFIFQYYEEEERQRGNFPDRFSGHQFPNYSSELNVNALLLGDSALYLCASSFDPAQAYSGNTIYFGEGSWLTVV.

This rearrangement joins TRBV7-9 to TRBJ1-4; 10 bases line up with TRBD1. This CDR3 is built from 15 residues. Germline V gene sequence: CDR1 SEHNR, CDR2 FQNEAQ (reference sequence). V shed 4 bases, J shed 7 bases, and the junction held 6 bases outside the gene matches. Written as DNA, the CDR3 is TGTGCCAGCAGCTCCCGGACAGGGGGAAGTGAAAAACTGTTTTTT. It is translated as CASSSRTGGSEKLFF.

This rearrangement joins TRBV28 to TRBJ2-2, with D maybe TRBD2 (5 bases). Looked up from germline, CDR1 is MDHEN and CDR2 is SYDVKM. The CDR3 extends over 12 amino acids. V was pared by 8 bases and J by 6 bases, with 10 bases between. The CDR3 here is CASRGKPGELFF. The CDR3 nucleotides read TGTGCCAGCCGGGGTAAACCCGGGGAGCTGTTTTTT.

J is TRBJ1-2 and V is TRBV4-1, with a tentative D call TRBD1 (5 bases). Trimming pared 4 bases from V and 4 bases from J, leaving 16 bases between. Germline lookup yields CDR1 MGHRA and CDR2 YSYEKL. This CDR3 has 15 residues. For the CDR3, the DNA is TGCGCCAGCAGCCCGGAAATCAGGGCGAGCTATGGCTACACCTTC. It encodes CASSPEIRASYGYTF.

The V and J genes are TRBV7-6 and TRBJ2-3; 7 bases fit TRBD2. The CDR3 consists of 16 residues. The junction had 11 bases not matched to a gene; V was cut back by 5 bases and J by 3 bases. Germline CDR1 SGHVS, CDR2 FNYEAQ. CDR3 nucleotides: TGTGCCAGCAGCCCCCTAGTCTCAGCGGGGACAGATACGCAGTATTTT. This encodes CASSPLVSAGTDTQYF.

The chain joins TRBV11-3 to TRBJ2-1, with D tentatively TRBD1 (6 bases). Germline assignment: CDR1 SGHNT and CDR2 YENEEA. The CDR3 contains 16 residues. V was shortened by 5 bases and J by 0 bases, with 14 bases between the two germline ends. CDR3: CASSLPGGGSYNEQFF. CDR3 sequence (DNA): TGTGCCAGCAGCCTGCCTGGGGGCGGCTCCTACAATGAGCAGTTCTTC. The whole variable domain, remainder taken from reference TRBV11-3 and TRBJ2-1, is EAGVVQSPRYKIIEKKQPVAFWCNPISGHNTLYWYLQNLGQGPELLIRYENEEAVDDSQLPKDRFSAERLKGVDSTLKIQPAELGDSAVYLCASSLPGGGSYNEQFFGPGTRLTVL.

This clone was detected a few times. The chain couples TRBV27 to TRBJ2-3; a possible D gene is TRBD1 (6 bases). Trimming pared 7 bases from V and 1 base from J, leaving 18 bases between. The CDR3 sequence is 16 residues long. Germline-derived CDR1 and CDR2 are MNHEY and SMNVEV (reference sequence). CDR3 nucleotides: TGTGCCAGCACTGGAAAACCGGGACACCGCACAGATACGCAGTATTTT. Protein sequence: CASTGKPGHRTDTQYF.

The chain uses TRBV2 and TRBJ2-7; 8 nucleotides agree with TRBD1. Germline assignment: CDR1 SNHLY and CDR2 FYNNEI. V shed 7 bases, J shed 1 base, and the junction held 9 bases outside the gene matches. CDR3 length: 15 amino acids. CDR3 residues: CASISGDRLSYEQYF. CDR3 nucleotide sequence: TGTGCCAGCATTTCTGGGGACAGGCTGTCCTACGAGCAGTACTTC.

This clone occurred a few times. CDR3 DNA: TGTGCCAGCAGCTTCCTTTTGGGACAGGGGGCAGGAGGCTACACCTTC. Protein product: CASSFLLGQGAGGYTF. The V call is TRBV5-6, the J call TRBJ1-2; 12 positions agree with TRBD1. Losses at the gene ends were 2 bases for V and 8 bases for J; bases not matched to a gene: 10. Germline V gives CDR1 SGHDT, CDR2 YYEEEE. The length of the CDR3 is 16 residues.

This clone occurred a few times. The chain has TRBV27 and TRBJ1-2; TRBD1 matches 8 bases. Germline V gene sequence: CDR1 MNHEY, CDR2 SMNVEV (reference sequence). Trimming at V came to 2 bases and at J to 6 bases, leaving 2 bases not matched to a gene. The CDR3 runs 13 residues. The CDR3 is CASSLRQGNGYTF. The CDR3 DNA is TGTGCCAGCAGTTTACGACAGGGGAATGGCTACACCTTC.

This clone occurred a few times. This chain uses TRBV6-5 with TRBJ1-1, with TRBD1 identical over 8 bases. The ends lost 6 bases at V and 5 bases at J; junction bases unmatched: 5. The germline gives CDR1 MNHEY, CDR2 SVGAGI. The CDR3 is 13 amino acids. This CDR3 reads CASRQTGGTEAFF. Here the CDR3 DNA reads TGTGCCAGCAGACAAACAGGGGGGACTGAAGCTTTCTTT.